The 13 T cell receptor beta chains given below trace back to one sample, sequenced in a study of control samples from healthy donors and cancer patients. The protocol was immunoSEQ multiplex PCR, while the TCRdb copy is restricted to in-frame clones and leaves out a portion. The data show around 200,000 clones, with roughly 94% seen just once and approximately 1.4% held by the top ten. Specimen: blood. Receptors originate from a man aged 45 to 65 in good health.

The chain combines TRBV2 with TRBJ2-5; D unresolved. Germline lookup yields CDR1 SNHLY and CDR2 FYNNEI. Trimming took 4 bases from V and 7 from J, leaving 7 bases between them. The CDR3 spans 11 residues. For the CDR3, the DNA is TGTGCCAGCAGTGCACCTGGGACCCAGTACTTC. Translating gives CASSAPGTQYF.

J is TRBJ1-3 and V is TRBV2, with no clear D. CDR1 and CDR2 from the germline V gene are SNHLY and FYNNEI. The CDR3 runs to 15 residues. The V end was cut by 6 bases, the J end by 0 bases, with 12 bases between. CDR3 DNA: TGTGCCAGCAGGCCCCGGGCGGGCTCTGGAAACACCATATATTTT. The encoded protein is CASRPRAGSGNTIYF. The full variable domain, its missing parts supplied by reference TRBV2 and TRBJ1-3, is EPEVTQTPSHQVTQMGQEVILRCVPISNHLYFYWYRQILGQKVEFLVSFYNNEISEKSEIFDDQFSVERPDGSNFTLKIRSTKLEDSAMYFCASRPRAGSGNTIYFGEGSWLTVV.

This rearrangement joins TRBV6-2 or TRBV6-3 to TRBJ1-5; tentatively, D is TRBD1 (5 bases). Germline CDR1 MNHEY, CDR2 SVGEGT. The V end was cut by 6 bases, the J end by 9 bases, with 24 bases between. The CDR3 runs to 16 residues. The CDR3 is CASSNRDSKFSRPQHF. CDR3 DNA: TGTGCCAGCAGCAACCGGGACTCGAAGTTTAGTAGGCCCCAGCATTTT.

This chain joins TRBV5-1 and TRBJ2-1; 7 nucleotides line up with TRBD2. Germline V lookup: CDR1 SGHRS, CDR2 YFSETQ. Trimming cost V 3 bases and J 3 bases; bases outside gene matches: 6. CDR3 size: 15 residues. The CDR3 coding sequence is TGCGCCAGCAGCTCCACTAGCGCGGGCTACAATGAGCAGTTCTTC. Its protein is CASSSTSAGYNEQFF.

For the CDR3, the DNA is TGTGCCACCAGTGATGACCTGGCTGCCACAGATACGCAGTATTTT. As protein: CATSDDLAATDTQYF. This rearrangement joins TRBV24-1 to TRBJ2-3; no clear D gene. CDR3 size: 15 residues. V was pared by 3 bases and J by 2 bases, with 11 bases between. CDR1 is KGHDR and CDR2 is SFDVKD in the germline V gene.

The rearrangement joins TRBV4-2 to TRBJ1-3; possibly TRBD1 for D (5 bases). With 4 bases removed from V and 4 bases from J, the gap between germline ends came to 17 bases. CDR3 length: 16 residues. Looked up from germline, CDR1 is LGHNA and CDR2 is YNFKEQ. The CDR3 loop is CASSPYPDSQGNTIYF. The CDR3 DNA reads TGTGCCAGCAGCCCCTACCCTGACAGCCAAGGAAACACCATATATTTT.

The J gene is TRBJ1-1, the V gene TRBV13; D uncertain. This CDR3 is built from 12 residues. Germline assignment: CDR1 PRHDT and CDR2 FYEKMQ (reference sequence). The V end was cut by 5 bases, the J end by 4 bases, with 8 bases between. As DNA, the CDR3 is TGTGCCAGCAGCCCCCTCCTCACTGAAGCTTTCTTT. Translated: CASSPLLTEAFF.

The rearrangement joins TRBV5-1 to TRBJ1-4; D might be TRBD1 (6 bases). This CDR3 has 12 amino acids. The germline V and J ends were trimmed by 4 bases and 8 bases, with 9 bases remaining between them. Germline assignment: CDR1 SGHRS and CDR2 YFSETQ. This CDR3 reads CASSVRGEKLFF. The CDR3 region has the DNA TGCGCCAGCAGCGTCAGGGGCGAAAAACTGTTTTTT.

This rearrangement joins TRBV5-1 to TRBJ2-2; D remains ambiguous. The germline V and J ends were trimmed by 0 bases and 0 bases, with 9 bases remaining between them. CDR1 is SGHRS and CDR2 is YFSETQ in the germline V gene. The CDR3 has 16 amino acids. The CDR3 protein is CASSLAAASNTGELFF. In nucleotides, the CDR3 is TGCGCCAGCAGCTTGGCTGCAGCCTCGAACACCGGGGAGCTGTTTTTT.

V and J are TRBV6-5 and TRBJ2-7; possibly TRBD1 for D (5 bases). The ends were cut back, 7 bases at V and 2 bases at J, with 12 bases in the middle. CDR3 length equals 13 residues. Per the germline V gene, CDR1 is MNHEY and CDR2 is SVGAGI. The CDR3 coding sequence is TGTGCCAGCACTCCGCCAGGGACCTACGAGCAGTACTTC. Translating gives CASTPPGTYEQYF.

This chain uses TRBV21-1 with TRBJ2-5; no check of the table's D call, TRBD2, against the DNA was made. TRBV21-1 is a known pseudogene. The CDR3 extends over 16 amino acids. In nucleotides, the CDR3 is TGTGCCAGCCCCCAGAATCTAGCGGGGGCGTGGGAGACCCAGTACTTC. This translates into CASPQNLAGAWETQYF.

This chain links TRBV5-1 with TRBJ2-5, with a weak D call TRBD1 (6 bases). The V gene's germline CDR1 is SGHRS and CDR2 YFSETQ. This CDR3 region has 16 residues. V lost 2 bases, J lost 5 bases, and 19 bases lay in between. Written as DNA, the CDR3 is TGCGCCAGCAGCTTAGGGGGACGGGCGGAAGGCGAGACCCAGTACTTC. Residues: CASSLGGRAEGETQYF. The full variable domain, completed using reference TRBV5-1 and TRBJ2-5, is KAGVTQTPRYLIKTRGQQVTLSCSPISGHRSVSWYQQTPGQGLQFLFEYFSETQRNKGNFPGRFSGRQFSNSRSEMNVSTLELGDSALYLCASSLGGRAEGETQYFGPGTRLLVL.

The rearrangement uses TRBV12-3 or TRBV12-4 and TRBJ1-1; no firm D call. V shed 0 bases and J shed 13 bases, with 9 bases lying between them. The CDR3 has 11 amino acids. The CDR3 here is CASSLALRGFF. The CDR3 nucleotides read TGTGCCAGCAGTTTAGCACTGCGGGGTTTCTTT.